The clone carrying this TCR beta chain showed up just once. Its antigen is still unknown. The sample originates from a study of shared clonotypes between healthy human individuals. Study-level points and caveats: Depth of sequencing was expected to influence donor clonotype sharing.

Replicate PCRs run on unsorted PBMC used around 0.3 ug DNA, which was about 30,000 T cell genomes. As processed by the authors: Without quality scores, immunoSEQ junctional reads could not be filtered like full-length reads. Sequencing used immunoSEQ multiplex PCR; TCRdb keeps in-frame clones, though not all of them. The DNA gave D and trimming, while V, J and clone size come from that table. The data hold around 480,000 clones, with nearly 80% observed a single time. The donors, healthy adults who were HIV-negative, had experienced no recent acute infections or vaccinations. The sequencing input was PBMCs. The origin of this receptor is a woman between 40 and 50 years old in good health. Some clones in this sample may be carry-over from other donors' samples.

CDR3 loop: CASSGLAGAVNEQFF. The CDR3 bases are TGTGCCAGCAGTGGCCTAGCGGGAGCGGTAAATGAGCAGTTCTTC. The rearrangement joins TRBV6-1 to TRBJ2-1, with 10 positions matching TRBD2. The CDR3 totals 15 residues. Germline V CDR1 and CDR2: MNHNS, SASEGT. J lost 7 bases, V lost 4 bases, and 7 bases had no gene match.